This T cell receptor beta chain was retrieved from a study of cytomegalovirus exposure and HLA in healthy donors (dated by TCRdb to 2016 to 2017). Background on the whole study: An earlier analysis of some 500 of the donors reported 250 to 300 Gb of sequence data and roughly 110 million unique TCR beta sequences from some 180 million T cells. A later analysis re-analyzed previously published TCR beta repertoires from roughly 690 donors and added high-resolution HLA genotyping to study TCR occurrence patterns. The number of typed donors differed by locus: about 620-640 for A, B, C, DRB1 and DQB1; 500 to 550 for DQA1; around 580 for DPA1; and roughly 450 for DPB1. In an earlier analysis of several hundred of the donors, high-throughput TCR beta sequencing was used to judge whether each TCR beta V gene segment behaved as functional or pseudogenic. On average, over 200,000 unique TCR beta nucleotide sequences were sequenced per donor among some 420 genotyped donors of the cohort, with about 17% of those sequences being non-productive. The study combined high-throughput TCR immunosequencing, statistical association of individual TCRs with disease status, and machine learning to predict cytomegalovirus infection status. All discovery cohort repertoires had been generated on a single sequencing platform. The study used immunosequencing to profile the T cell repertoires of 670 or so subjects and linked those repertoires to cytomegalovirus serostatus. Roughly five DR-DQ haplotypes were treated as single units for association and clustering because of strong linkage in the cohort. An early release covering roughly 580 HLA-typed donors comprised approximately 290 gigabases of sequencing data and tens of millions of unique TCR sequences. HLA typing covered class I and class II loci at four-digit resolution. The later analysis used no new phenotypic data to find candidate immune exposures, relying instead on TCR beta sequences and their occurrence across donors. In a later genetic analysis, genome-wide SNP genotypes for about three fifths of the roughly 670 donors were used, and that subset was treated as a discovery cohort. The aim of the study was to test whether cataloging public T cell receptors could identify signatures of past pathogen exposure. Alongside the repertoire data, information on donor age, sex, ethnicity and CMV serostatus was compiled. The genetic ancestry cluster associated with self-reported Caucasian donors included about 84% of the roughly 400 genotyped donors. A separate validation cohort of about 110 different subjects was used in addition to the approximately 700-subject first cohort.

General conclusions and limits of the study: The cohort was sequenced for TCR beta chains only, and without alpha or paired-chain data the features that could be detected were limited. A further reported finding was that TCR beta sequences accurately predicted the HLA-A and HLA-B alleles for most subjects in the first cohort. In a later analysis, several top co-occurrence clusters were reported to appear linked to parvovirus B19, influenza, CMV and Epstein-Barr virus. A later analysis found that HLA-associated TCR beta chains were more clonally expanded and had lower generation probabilities than equally common non-associated chains. A later analysis found that TCR association rates varied across HLA loci, with DRB1 alleles showing the most associated TCRs and HLA-C alleles the fewest. A few of the identified cytomegalovirus-associated TCR beta chains were confirmed in vitro to be specific for cytomegalovirus antigens. Some 15 rarely observed V segments, including chromosome 9 orphons, were excluded from the earlier analysis of several hundred of the donors because counts were too low. According to a later analysis, most CMV-associated TCR beta chains appeared to be HLA-restricted, and the HLA associations seemed to be driven largely by CMV exposure. Some IMGT-functional V segments, including TRBV6-2 and TRBV6-3, could not be distinguished by the 87-base-pair reads and were therefore excluded. The classifier was reported to diagnose cytomegalovirus status with high specificity and sensitivity in both the original cohort and the validation cohort. A cluster of highly shared sequence variants was judged likely to represent a technical artifact of the sequencing pipeline. The authors suggested that the approach could potentially be generalized to other disease states and immunological phenotypes. V-gene and J-gene trimming of TCR beta chains was associated with a missense DCLRE1C variant in a later genetic analysis, and the association was replicated in an independent cohort. In an earlier analysis of fewer than 700 of the donors, most TCR beta V segments appeared in productive rearrangements about 87% or about 30% of the time, broadly matching IMGT annotations. When HLA alleles, especially DR and DQ, strongly co-occurred, TCR associations were difficult to assign to individual alleles. Linkage disequilibrium might explain the correlated functional status among segregating V segments, but an unknown experimental factor could not be ruled out. According to a later genetic analysis, donors in an Asian-associated ancestry cluster had fewer N-insertions in productive TCRs than the approximately 690-donor mean. The presence/absence analyses assumed that sequencing depth was roughly uniform across donors, and that assumption may not be true. While some public TCRs were present in many individuals, most TCR sequences turned up only very rarely across donors. Because HLA typing was unavailable for some donors at each locus, only the typed subset was used in association tests. A total of roughly 160 TCR beta chains were listed by the study as associated with cytomegalovirus. CMV serostatus was the only immune exposure information available for the cohort. Specific HLA alleles were associated with 16,951 TCR beta sequences at a false discovery rate of 0.05 in a later analysis.

Measured from the cysteine to the phenylalanine, the CDR3 is 14 residues long. Just the 42-base CDR3 DNA is kept, in frame starting at base 1. Reading the germline V gene gives CDR1 KGHSH and CDR2 LQKENI. V is shortened by 3 bases, J by 7 bases, and the region joining them spans 13 bases. In its sample, this clone was seen a few times. The antigen this receptor binds is unknown. No clone much larger than this one lies a single base away; base qualities are absent. The cohort was made up of roughly 670 healthy bone marrow donors. At the time of sampling, every cohort member was nominally healthy, though immune exposures that went unrecorded were likely present. The donor tested CMV seropositive and was one of the 289 seropositive cohort members. A peripheral blood sample was collected from each donor, and TCR beta sequencing was performed on peripheral blood mononuclear cells. Genomic DNA extraction from the blood cell samples was performed with the Qiagen DNeasy Blood Extraction Kit.

Library method: the immunoSEQ multiplex PCR assay. A mixture of 60 forward primers for TCR Vbeta segments and 13 reverse primers for TCR Jbeta segments was used in the multiplex PCR. The CDR3 region of rearranged TCR beta genes was amplified from genomic DNA by a multiplex PCR assay. The amplified TCR beta libraries were sequenced on the Illumina HiSeq System as 87-base-pair reads. The authors processed their data as follows. A later analysis counted approximately 74 million unique TCR beta chains across the 600 to 850 repertoires, and some 11 million of these chains were shared by at least two donors. Raw reads were error-corrected and collapsed into unique sequences with a nearest-neighbor algorithm that merged closely related sequences to remove PCR and sequencing errors. To assign V, D and J gene segments, CDR3 sequences were aligned to IMGT reference sequences. For a sequence to be retained, at least a six-nucleotide match to both a V gene segment and a J gene segment was required. Rearrangements were called productive when the CDR3 lacked stop codons and stayed in frame with V and J; all others were non-productive. Following IMGT convention, CDR3 was defined as the stretch from the second conserved V-encoded cysteine up to the conserved J-encoded phenylalanine. Sequences without an unambiguous match to a single V gene segment were excluded from the earlier analysis of 587 of the donors. In an earlier analysis of approximately 590 of the donors, a V segment was called functional when productive rearrangements were above 56.7%, and segregating when the standard deviation between donors exceeded 5%. A statistical classification framework was built to diagnose cytomegalovirus status from the catalog of TCR beta chain sequences. In a later analysis, TCR nucleotide sequences were compared against IMGT/GENE-DB human TR gene sequences so that V and J genes could be assigned. The TCRdist pipeline was used in a later analysis to assign CDR3 sequences and most-parsimonious VDJ recombination scenarios. A later analysis defined each TCR beta chain by its CDR3 amino acid sequence plus V-gene family, and excluded reads lacking a unique V-gene family. In a later analysis, 450 to 600 highly shared, low-generation-probability nucleotide sequences were removed to address suspected cross-contamination and a sequencing artifact. In a later analysis, a clonal expansion index for each public chain was calculated from normalized within-repertoire ranks of inferred template counts. A later analysis computed generation probabilities with a VDJ recombination model fitted to out-of-frame rearrangements, and checked the results against IGoR. In a later analysis, hypergeometric tests were used to score TCR-TCR, TCR-HLA and TCR-CMV co-occurrence, with a repertoire-size bias correction applied to TCR pairs. To estimate false discovery rates, a later analysis permuted the HLA or CMV assignments 20 times. In a later analysis, co-occurring TCRs were grouped using DBSCAN, and TCRdist sequence similarity was added for clustering within HLA-allele-positive subsets. Repertoires with fewer than 30,000 or more than 120,000 public chains, plus five repertoires with anomalous nucleotide sharing, were excluded from co-occurrence clustering. The immuneACCESS repertoire file appears here via TCRdb, limited to in-frame rearrangements. These files lack a portion of the clones; in checked studies, under half of the deficit traces to unresolved V genes, and the cause of the others is not known. V and J calls and clone size come straight from that table; D and trimming were deduced from the DNA. The sample table shows over 100,000 clones, and 75% to 80% are seen once. The ten largest clones represent approximately 3.5% of the sample.

The specimen was PBMCs. The chain employs TRBV18 and TRBJ1-5; the D gene is perhaps TRBD1, from 6 matching bases. The source is a woman aged 25 to 45 in good health and CMV-seropositive. CDR3 loop: CASSPSGDGQPQHF. The sequenced DNA: TGTGCCAGCTCACCTTCAGGGGACGGACAGCCCCAGCATTTT.